Listed here are 22 T cell receptor beta chains from one sample, sequenced in a study of cytomegalovirus exposure and HLA in healthy donors. It was with 60 Vbeta and 13 Jbeta primers that the PCR ran. Some clones are missing from TCRdb's copy, which holds only in-frame ones; the method was immunoSEQ multiplex PCR. Its table lists around 130,000 clones. Sequencing was performed on PBMCs. These receptors all come from a woman aged 55-75 years in good health and CMV-seronegative.

The J gene is TRBJ1-4, the V gene TRBV7-9; the D is unclear. Trimming removed 7 bases from V and 3 bases from J, with 9 bases in between. Germline V CDR1 and CDR2: SEHNR, FQNEAQ (reference sequence). This CDR3 spans 13 amino acids. The CDR3 loop is CASNLGANEKLFF. The CDR3 nucleotides are TGTGCCAGCAACCTCGGGGCTAATGAAAAACTGTTTTTT. The full variable domain, rest sourced from reference TRBV7-9 and TRBJ1-4, is DTGVSQNPRHKITKRGQNVTFRCDPISEHNRLYWYRQTLGQGPEFLTYFQNEAQLEKSRLLSDRFSAERPKGSFSTLEIQRTEQGDSAMYLCASNLGANEKLFFGSGTQLSVL.

V usage is TRBV4-1 and J usage is TRBJ1-1; D is perhaps TRBD1 (5 bases). In germline, CDR1 is MGHRA, CDR2 YSYEKL. The CDR3 sequence is 18 residues long. Trimming shortened V by 4 bases and J by 4 bases, and 25 bases separated the two germline ends. The CDR3 loop reads CASSPGVQYGRGGTEAFF. The CDR3, as DNA: TGCGCCAGCAGCCCGGGGGTACAGTATGGTCGGGGGGGCACTGAAGCTTTCTTT.

The chain joins TRBV7-9 to TRBJ1-4; D perhaps matches TRBD1 (5 bases). This CDR3 region has 14 residues. CDR1 is SEHNR and CDR2 is FQNEAQ in the germline V gene (reference sequence). V lost 7 bases, J lost 7 bases, and 16 bases lay in between. Here the CDR3 DNA reads TGTGCCAGCACCAAGACTGGGGGGACTGAAAAACTGTTTTTT. This codes for CASTKTGGTEKLFF.

This rearrangement joins TRBV7-6 to TRBJ1-1; D uncertain. Germline V gene sequence: CDR1 SGHVS, CDR2 FNYEAQ. The V end was cut by 5 bases, the J end by 1 base, with 11 bases between. The CDR3 has 14 residues. The chain's CDR3 is CASSPGRTNTEAFF. CDR3 in DNA: TGTGCCAGCAGCCCTGGGAGGACGAACACTGAAGCTTTCTTT.

The chain recombines TRBV28 with TRBJ1-4, with D perhaps matching TRBD1 (6 bases). Trimming left V 5 bases short and J 3 bases short, with 10 bases between. The CDR3 has 14 amino acids. Germline CDR1 and CDR2: MDHEN and SYDVKM. As DNA, the CDR3 is TGTGCCAGCAGTACAGGGAGTGCTAATGAAAAACTGTTTTTT. Translation gives CASSTGSANEKLFF.

V usage is TRBV6-6 and J usage is TRBJ2-2; the D gene is possibly TRBD2 (5 bases). V was cut by 0 bases and J by 5 bases, with 13 bases left in between. Germline values: CDR1 MNHNY, CDR2 SVGAGI (reference sequence). The CDR3 contains 16 residues. This CDR3 is CASSYSSERGTGELFF. The CDR3 DNA follows: TGTGCCAGCAGTTACTCGAGTGAGAGAGGGACCGGGGAGCTGTTTTTT.

This chain joins TRBV30 and TRBJ2-7; possible D gene TRBD1, 5 bases. The CDR3 has 13 amino acids. Germline lookup yields CDR1 GTSNPN and CDR2 SVGIG (reference sequence). The V gene lost 8 bases and the J gene lost 6 bases, with 20 bases spanning the gap. CDR3 DNA sequence: TGTGCCGGGTGGCCTCAGGGCGCTCCCGAGCAGTACTTC. Translating it yields CAGWPQGAPEQYF.

The rearrangement joins TRBV6-1 to TRBJ2-5; TRBD1 matches at 7 bases. V lost 4 bases, J lost 5 bases, and 4 bases stayed unmatched. Germline assignment: CDR1 MNHNS and CDR2 SASEGT. The length of the CDR3 is 13 residues. The CDR3 sequence: CASSGQGAETQYF. The CDR3 DNA follows: TGTGCCAGCAGTGGACAGGGAGCGGAGACCCAGTACTTC.

The rearrangement uses TRBV9 and TRBJ2-2, with 7 bases identical to TRBD1. CDR3 length equals 15 residues. The J segment lost 1 base and the V segment lost 4 bases, leaving 4 bases of the junction unmatched. Per the germline V gene, CDR1 is SGDLS and CDR2 is YYNGEE. In DNA, the CDR3 is TGTGCCAGCAGCATCCGGACAGGGAACACCGGGGAGCTGTTTTTT. Its protein product is CASSIRTGNTGELFF.

The chain joins TRBV28 to TRBJ2-7, with 7 bases fitting TRBD1. The ends lost 6 bases at V and 2 bases at J; junction bases unmatched: 7. The germline gives CDR1 MDHEN, CDR2 SYDVKM. The CDR3 contains 14 residues. Written as DNA, the CDR3 is TGTGCCAGCAGGCAGATAGGGGGCACCTACGAGCAGTACTTC. Protein sequence: CASRQIGGTYEQYF.

As for this clone: One end of the junction varies from germline; a read error may be responsible. V is TRBV9 and J is TRBJ1-2, with a possible D match to TRBD1 (5 bases). The CDR3 has 14 amino acids. The V gene's germline CDR1 is SGDLS and CDR2 YYNGEE. This CDR3 is CAGSVNQGPYGYTF. The CDR3 DNA follows: TGTGCCGGCAGCGTAAATCAGGGCCCCTATGGCTACACCTTC.

The rearrangement links TRBV6-5 to TRBJ2-3; TRBD2 matches at 10 bases. Germline assignment: CDR1 MNHEY and CDR2 SVGAGI. The J segment lost 1 base and the V segment lost 3 bases, leaving 4 bases of the junction unmatched. The CDR3 sequence is 16 residues long. The DNA of the CDR3 is TGTGCCAGCAGTTATTGGCTAGCGGGGGGCACAGATACGCAGTATTTT. The encoded protein is CASSYWLAGGTDTQYF.

DNA for the CDR3: TGTGCCAGCAGTTTGATCTGGACAGCCTCTGATCAGCCCCAGCATTTT. This sequence encodes CASSLIWTASDQPQHF. V and J are TRBV28 and TRBJ1-5; D is perhaps TRBD1 (6 bases). CDR3 length: 16 amino acids. Germline assignment: CDR1 MDHEN and CDR2 SYDVKM. Trimming removed 3 bases from V and 5 bases from J, with 17 bases in between.

The chain is built from TRBV6-1 and TRBJ1-2; 9 bases agree with TRBD1. Germline V gene lookup returns CDR1 MNHNS and CDR2 SASEGT. CDR3 length: 14 amino acids. The V gene end was trimmed by 6 bases and the J gene end by 7 bases; junction bases not matched to a gene: 9. This CDR3 reads CASRSRDRAGGYTF. DNA of the CDR3: TGTGCCAGCAGGAGCCGGGACAGGGCTGGTGGCTACACCTTC.

The chain employs TRBV19 and TRBJ1-6, with D tentatively TRBD1 (5 bases). The ends were cut back, 4 bases at V and 17 bases at J, with 12 bases in the middle. The CDR3 loop spans 11 amino acids. CDR1 LNHDA and CDR2 SQIVND come from the germline V gene (reference sequence). The CDR3 loop reads CASSSMTDFHF. For the CDR3, the DNA is TGTGCCAGTAGTAGTATGACAGACTTCCACTTT.

The rearrangement links TRBV27 to TRBJ1-6; D may be TRBD1 (5 bases). This CDR3 has 17 amino acids. The V and J ends lost 3 bases and 0 bases respectively, with 12 bases between them. The germline V gene has CDR1 MNHEY and CDR2 SMNVEV (reference sequence). In DNA form, the CDR3 reads TGTGCCAGCAGTTTCCCCAGACAGAGCTCCTATAATTCACCCCTCCACTTT. Translating it yields CASSFPRQSSYNSPLHF.

The chain links TRBV5-4 to TRBJ1-6; D is perhaps TRBD1 (6 bases). The V end was cut by 4 bases, the J end by 6 bases, with 14 bases between. CDR3 length: 15 residues. CDR1 and CDR2 (germline): SGHNT, YYREEE (reference sequence). The CDR3 sequence: CASSPSGAGNSPLHF. The CDR3 DNA is TGTGCCAGCAGCCCCTCAGGGGCCGGTAATTCACCCCTCCACTTT. Variable domain in full (rest from reference TRBV5-4 and TRBJ1-6): ETGVTQSPTHLIKTRGQQVTLRCSSQSGHNTVSWYQQALGQGPQFIFQYYREEENGRGNFPPRFSGLQFPNYSSELNVNALELDDSALYLCASSPSGAGNSPLHFGNGTRLTVT.

The chain uses TRBV6-1 and TRBJ1-4, with D maybe TRBD1 (6 bases). In germline, CDR1 is MNHNS, CDR2 SASEGT. CDR3 size: 15 residues. Trimming left V 7 bases short and J 0 bases short, with 12 bases between. CDR3 loop: CASTQRQATNEKLFF. In DNA, the CDR3 is TGTGCCAGCACCCAACGACAGGCAACTAATGAAAAACTGTTTTTT.

This chain links TRBV27 with TRBJ1-2; 7 bases map to TRBD1. The J segment lost 8 bases and the V segment lost 6 bases, leaving 12 bases of the junction unmatched. Germline assignment: CDR1 MNHEY and CDR2 SMNVEV (reference sequence). The CDR3 totals 14 residues. This chain's CDR3 is CASSKGQPPVGYTF. CDR3 coding DNA: TGTGCCAGCAGCAAGGGACAGCCCCCCGTGGGCTACACCTTC.

The rearrangement joins TRBV5-1 to TRBJ2-7; 8 bases agree with TRBD1. CDR1 and CDR2 (germline): SGHRS, YFSETQ. The junction had 11 bases not matched to a gene; V was cut back by 4 bases and J by 5 bases. This CDR3 has 15 residues. The CDR3: CASSLYGQGEDEQYF. CDR3 nucleotide sequence: TGCGCCAGCAGCCTATATGGACAGGGAGAAGACGAGCAGTACTTC.

The rearrangement uses TRBV7-3 and TRBJ2-7, with 8 bases identical to TRBD1. The CDR3 spans 16 residues. Germline CDR1 and CDR2: SGHTA and FQGTGA. Losses at the gene ends were 3 bases for V and 0 bases for J; bases not matched to a gene: 7. In nucleotides, the CDR3 is TGTGCCAGCAGCTTCTCAGGGGGCCTACCCTCCTACGAGCAGTACTTC. Translation: CASSFSGGLPSYEQYF.

The gene calls are TRBV10-3 and TRBJ2-5; D gene unclear. CDR1 and CDR2 (germline): ENHRY, SYGVKD. The length of the CDR3 is 13 residues. Trimming removed 2 bases at V and 0 bases at J, with 4 bases between. As DNA, the CDR3 is TGTGCCATCAGTGAGAACTACCAAGAGACCCAGTACTTC. It specifies CAISENYQETQYF.